Following are 21 T cell receptor beta chains from one sample sequenced in a study of blood T cell repertoires in COVID-19. Sequencing used immunoSEQ multiplex PCR; TCRdb keeps in-frame clones, though not all of them. The data show about 190,000 clones, roughly 88% seen once. Material: peripheral blood. These receptors all come from a woman in her 30s with acute or convalescent COVID-19.

In nucleotides, the CDR3 is TGTGCCAGCAGCGTAGGACAGGGCCAGAATGAAAAACTGTTTTTT. Translation: CASSVGQGQNEKLFF. V gene TRBV9 combines with J gene TRBJ1-4, with TRBD1 identical over 7 bases. With V trimmed by 0 bases and J by 5 bases, 4 bases remained unmatched. Germline V lookup: CDR1 SGDLS, CDR2 YYNGEE. The CDR3 consists of 15 residues.

The chain recombines TRBV7-2 with TRBJ1-1; D gene unclear. V was cut by 2 bases and J by 2 bases, with 12 bases left in between. The CDR3 has 15 amino acids. CDR1 SGHTA and CDR2 FQGNSA come from the germline V gene. In DNA, the CDR3 is TGTGCCAGCAGCTTATGGTACGGGGAAAACACTGAAGCTTTCTTT. Translation: CASSLWYGENTEAFF.

V and J are TRBV12-3 or TRBV12-4 and TRBJ2-7, with 10 bases identical to TRBD1. V shed 6 bases, J shed 5 bases, and the junction held 4 bases outside the gene matches. The CDR3 length is 13 residues. The CDR3, as DNA: TGTGCCAGCAGAGGGACAGGGGTCCACGAGCAGTACTTC. It specifies CASRGTGVHEQYF.

The V gene is TRBV27, the J gene TRBJ2-6, with a possible D match to TRBD1 (5 bases). Trimming pared 6 bases from V and 2 bases from J, leaving 11 bases between. Germline V gives CDR1 MNHEY, CDR2 SMNVEV (reference sequence). The CDR3 is made up of 15 amino acids. CDR3 region: CASSPDRAGANVLTF. The CDR3 nucleotides are TGTGCCAGCAGCCCCGACAGAGCTGGGGCCAACGTCCTGACTTTC.

The rearrangement uses TRBV4-1 and TRBJ2-7, with 7 nucleotides matching TRBD1. Germline CDR1 and CDR2: MGHRA and YSYEKL. Losses at the gene ends were 0 bases for V and 1 base for J; bases not matched to a gene: 6. This CDR3 is built from 16 residues. The CDR3 region is CASSQEGGVSSYEQYF. The CDR3 region has the DNA TGCGCCAGCAGCCAAGAAGGGGGCGTCTCATCCTACGAGCAGTACTTC.

The rearrangement links TRBV5-1 to TRBJ1-4, with 7 bases matching TRBD1. The CDR3 runs to 18 residues. CDR1 SGHRS and CDR2 YFSETQ come from the germline V gene. V shed 3 bases and J 0 bases; nucleotides not matched to a gene: 11. CDR3 residues: CASSWGAGGVATNEKLFF. The CDR3 nucleotides read TGCGCCAGCAGCTGGGGGGCAGGGGGAGTTGCAACTAATGAAAAACTGTTTTTT.

As for this clone: Other DNA sequences in the same sample also yield this CDR3. The CDR3 nucleotides are TGTGCCAGCAGCTTAGCACTAGCGGGTACCTACAATGAGCAGTTCTTC. This codes for CASSLALAGTYNEQFF. The gene calls are TRBV7-9 and TRBJ2-1; 9 bases are a match to TRBD2. The CDR3 has 16 amino acids. Trimming cost V 0 bases and J 2 bases; bases outside gene matches: 2. CDR1 SEHNR and CDR2 FQNEAQ come from the germline V gene (reference sequence).

The rearrangement links TRBV19 to TRBJ2-1, with D possibly TRBD1 on 5 matching bases. Trimming removed 3 bases at V and 8 bases at J, with 17 bases between. Looked up from germline, CDR1 is LNHDA and CDR2 is SQIVND (reference sequence). The CDR3 is 15 amino acids. The CDR3 nucleotides are TGTGCCAGTAGTATTTCGGTGGGGCCAAGCCATGAGCAGTTCTTC. This codes for CASSISVGPSHEQFF.

This clone has only a few counts. The chain uses TRBV12-3 or TRBV12-4 and TRBJ1-5; tentative D call: TRBD1 (5 bases). Trimming stripped 5 bases from V and 9 bases from J, with 11 bases between. CDR3 length: 12 amino acids. CDR3 sequence (DNA): TGTGCCAGCAGTCCTACGGGGGGGCCCCAGCATTTT. Its protein product is CASSPTGGPQHF.

The CDR3 nucleotides are TGTGCCAGCGCGAGGAGCACTGAAGCTTTCTTT. Protein: CASARSTEAFF. The genes are TRBV2 and TRBJ1-1; D not certain. Germline V gene lookup returns CDR1 SNHLY and CDR2 FYNNEI. Trimming took 8 bases from V and 4 from J, leaving 8 bases between them. This CDR3 contains 11 residues.

The gene calls are TRBV28 and TRBJ2-5, with 7 nucleotides matching TRBD1. V lost 4 bases and J lost 5; bases outside the gene matches: 7. The CDR3 is 14 amino acids. Germline values: CDR1 MDHEN, CDR2 SYDVKM. CDR3 DNA sequence: TGTGCCAGCAGTTGGGGGACAGTGATCGAGACCCAGTACTTC. Protein sequence: CASSWGTVIETQYF.

This clone was detected once. The gene calls are TRBV7-8 and TRBJ2-2, with D maybe TRBD2 (6 bases). CDR3 length: 16 amino acids. Trimming shortened V by 4 bases and J by 0 bases, and 12 bases separated the two germline ends. Germline values: CDR1 SGHVS, CDR2 FQNEAQ. In DNA form, the CDR3 reads TGTGCCAGCAGCTCCTGGGGGGAGGCGAACACCGGGGAGCTGTTTTTT. This codes for CASSSWGEANTGELFF.

The gene calls are TRBV30 and TRBJ2-2; 7 positions agree with TRBD1. CDR3 length: 16 amino acids. Germline assignment: CDR1 GTSNPN and CDR2 SVGIG (reference sequence). V lost 2 bases and J lost 7; bases outside the gene matches: 13. CDR3 amino acids: CAWSRKGTAFGGELFF. CDR3 DNA sequence: TGTGCCTGGAGTCGTAAGGGGACAGCCTTTGGCGGGGAGCTGTTTTTT.

The chain uses TRBV7-2 and TRBJ2-1, with 9 bases that match TRBD2. Germline lookup yields CDR1 SGHTA and CDR2 FQGNSA. V lost 1 base, J lost 4 bases, and 8 bases stayed unmatched. The CDR3 contains 17 residues. The CDR3 here is CASSLGGVAGGYNEQFF. Here the CDR3 DNA reads TGTGCCAGCAGCTTAGGGGGTGTGGCGGGAGGGTACAATGAGCAGTTCTTC. The full variable domain, completed using reference TRBV7-2 and TRBJ2-1, is GAGVSQSPSNKVTEKGKDVELRCDPISGHTALYWYRQSLGQGLEFLIYFQGNSAPDKSGLPSDRFSAERTGGSVSTLTIQRTQQEDSAVYLCASSLGGVAGGYNEQFFGPGTRLTVL.

This chain connects TRBV6-1 to TRBJ2-3; the D gene is possibly TRBD1 (5 bases). The CDR3 loop spans 16 amino acids. In germline, CDR1 is MNHNS, CDR2 SASEGT. Trimming stripped 2 bases from V and 2 bases from J, with 14 bases between. Here the CDR3 DNA reads TGTGCCAGCAGTGAATGGGGCAGAGGTGTCACAGATACGCAGTATTTT. It translates to CASSEWGRGVTDTQYF.

This chain links TRBV4-2 with TRBJ1-2; weak D call: TRBD1 (6 bases). The CDR3 is 15 residues long. Trimming removed 1 base at V and 1 base at J, with 10 bases between. The germline CDR1 and CDR2 sequences are LGHNA and YNFKEQ. As DNA, the CDR3 is TGTGCCAGCAGCCAAGCGACAGGAAATAACTATGGCTACACCTTC. Amino acids: CASSQATGNNYGYTF.

The chain uses TRBV6-1 and TRBJ2-7; 7 bases are shared with TRBD2. Germline V gives CDR1 MNHNS, CDR2 SASEGT. The V segment lost 2 bases and the J segment 3 bases; nucleotides outside the gene matches: 10. This CDR3 comprises 16 residues. The CDR3 is CASSEILGAGNYEQYF. The CDR3 bases are TGTGCCAGCAGTGAAATTCTTGGAGCGGGGAACTACGAGCAGTACTTC.

This clone showed up just once. Written as DNA, the CDR3 is TGTGCCAGCAGTCTACTTAATCAGCCCCAGCATTTT. Its protein is CASSLLNQPQHF. The rearrangement links TRBV28 to TRBJ1-5, with D unclear. Germline loops: CDR1 MDHEN, CDR2 SYDVKM. The germline V and J ends were trimmed by 5 bases and 4 bases, with 6 bases remaining between them. The CDR3 runs to 12 residues.

V gene TRBV3-1 (or the pseudogene TRBV3-2) combines with J gene TRBJ1-1; D gene unclear. Germline CDR1 and CDR2: LGHDT and YNNKEL (reference sequence). The CDR3 has 13 amino acids. Between the trimmed V and J ends, which lost 0 bases and 11 bases, there was a span of 13 bases. CDR3 coding DNA: TGTGCCAGCAGCCAAGATCCCGCTCGGAGCGCTTTCTTT. This translates into CASSQDPARSAFF.

The genes are TRBV12-5 and TRBJ2-2; D is unresolved. This CDR3 comprises 13 residues. CDR1 LGHNT and CDR2 FRNRAP come from the germline V gene. Trimming removed 7 bases from V and 0 bases from J, with 6 bases in between. The CDR3 DNA is TGTGCTAGTGTCAATGCGAACACCGGGGAGCTGTTTTTT. The encoded protein is CASVNANTGELFF. Full variable domain (remainder filled in from reference TRBV12-5 and TRBJ2-2): DARVTQTPRHKVTEMGQEVTMRCQPILGHNTVFWYRQTMMQGLELLAYFRNRAPLDDSGMPKDRFSAEMPDATLATLKIQPSEPRDSAVYFCASVNANTGELFFGEGSRLTVL.

CDR3 protein: CASSHPDRPKNIQYF. CDR3 nucleotide sequence: TGCGCCAGCAGTCATCCGGACAGACCAAAAAACATTCAGTACTTC. This chain links TRBV23-1 with TRBJ2-4; D might be TRBD1 (6 bases). TRBV23-1 is an ORF; its function is uncertain. The CDR3 extends over 15 amino acids. V dropped 3 bases and J dropped 4 bases, with 13 bases sitting between them.